The 5 T cell receptor beta chains in this list originate from one sample, sequenced in a study of T cells in tuberculosis. Here immunoSEQ multiplex PCR was the method, and the copy in TCRdb shows in-frame clones only, minus some. The sample has approximately 29,000 clones; roughly 90% are singletons. Material: PBMCs. The receptors come from a donor aged 10 to 29 with latent tuberculosis or without tuberculosis infection.

The rearrangement uses TRBV18 and TRBJ1-3; 10 bases line up with TRBD1. Germline loops: CDR1 KGHSH, CDR2 LQKENI. The J segment lost 2 bases and the V segment lost 3 bases, leaving 7 bases of the junction unmatched. CDR3 length: 17 amino acids. The CDR3 region is CASSPGPGTGAGNTIYF. Here the CDR3 DNA reads TGTGCCAGCTCACCGGGACCCGGGACAGGGGCTGGAAACACCATATATTTT.

V gene TRBV27 combines with J gene TRBJ1-5; a weak D match, TRBD1 (5 bases). This CDR3 contains 17 residues. The V gene lost 5 bases and the J gene lost 0 bases, with 17 bases spanning the gap. Per the germline V gene, CDR1 is MNHEY and CDR2 is SMNVEV (reference sequence). The CDR3 nucleotides are TGTGCCAGCAGTCGGCGCCGGGGGGACCATAGCAATCAGCCCCAGCATTTT. Residues: CASSRRRGDHSNQPQHF.

CDR3 sequence: CASSLTGGSNTEAFF. CDR3 in DNA: TGTGCCAGTAGTCTGACAGGGGGTTCGAACACTGAAGCTTTCTTT. V is TRBV19 and J is TRBJ1-1; 9 positions agree with TRBD1. Trimming cost V 5 bases and J 1 base; bases outside gene matches: 5. The V gene's germline CDR1 is LNHDA and CDR2 SQIVND (reference sequence). CDR3 length: 15 amino acids. Supplemented by reference TRBV19 and TRBJ1-1, the full variable domain reads DGGITQSPKYLFRKEGQNVTLSCEQNLNHDAMYWYRQDPGQGLRLIYYSQIVNDFQKGDIAEGYSVSREKKESFPLTVTSAQKNPTAFYLCASSLTGGSNTEAFFGQGTRLTVV.

This chain uses TRBV7-6 with TRBJ2-1, with 9 bases identical to TRBD2. The CDR3 covers 17 residues. Germline assignment: CDR1 SGHVS and CDR2 FNYEAQ. J lost 7 bases, V lost 8 bases, and 18 bases had no gene match. The CDR3 DNA follows: TGTGCCAGCGGAACCTTGGCGGGGGGGCGGAGTAGGAATGAGCAGTTCTTC. It encodes CASGTLAGGRSRNEQFF.

This clone was counted a few times. V and J are TRBV18 and TRBJ2-3; 10 positions agree with TRBD2. CDR1 KGHSH and CDR2 LQKENI come from the germline V gene. V gave up 5 bases and J gave up 5 bases; unmatched junction bases: 10. CDR3 length: 16 amino acids. The CDR3 reads CASSTEAGGRGDTQYF. In DNA, the CDR3 is TGTGCCAGCTCAACCGAAGCGGGGGGGCGTGGAGATACGCAGTATTTT.